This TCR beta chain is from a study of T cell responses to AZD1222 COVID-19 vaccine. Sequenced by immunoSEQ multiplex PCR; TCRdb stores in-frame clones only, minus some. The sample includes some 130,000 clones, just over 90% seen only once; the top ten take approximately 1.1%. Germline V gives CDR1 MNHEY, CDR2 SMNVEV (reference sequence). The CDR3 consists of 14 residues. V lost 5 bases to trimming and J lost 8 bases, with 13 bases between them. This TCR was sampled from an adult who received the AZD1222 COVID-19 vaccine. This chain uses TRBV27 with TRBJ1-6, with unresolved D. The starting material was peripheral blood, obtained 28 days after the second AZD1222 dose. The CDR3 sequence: CASSPLLVDSPLHF. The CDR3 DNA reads TGTGCCAGCAGTCCACTCCTGGTCGATTCACCCCTCCACTTT.